These 28 T cell receptor beta chains were sequenced from one sample in a study of control samples from healthy donors and cancer patients. This table comes from immunoSEQ multiplex PCR, and its TCRdb copy is limited to in-frame clones, with some not included. The repertoire includes around 130,000 clones, approximately 95% of them detected once, and approximately 4% sits in the top ten. Material: blood. The receptors were sampled from a man younger than 40 in good health.

The chain uses TRBV6-5 and TRBJ1-5; a weak D match, TRBD1 (5 bases). Germline values: CDR1 MNHEY, CDR2 SVGAGI. Trimming removed 2 bases at V and 0 bases at J, with 11 bases between. CDR3 length: 16 amino acids. This chain's CDR3 is CASSYGGTNSNQPQHF. DNA of the CDR3: TGTGCCAGCAGTTACGGAGGGACCAATAGCAATCAGCCCCAGCATTTT.

CDR3 amino acids: CASSQVHLFSYEQYF. For the CDR3, the DNA is TGTGCCAGCAGCCAAGTACACTTATTCTCCTACGAGCAGTACTTC. The chain employs TRBV14 and TRBJ2-7; D gene ambiguous. V was cut by 1 base and J by 0 bases, with 10 bases left in between. Looked up from germline, CDR1 is SGHDN and CDR2 is FVKESK. The CDR3 sequence is 15 residues long. The variable domain in full, completed from reference TRBV14 and TRBJ2-7, reads EAGVTQFPSHSVIEKGQTVTLRCDPISGHDNLYWYRRVMGKEIKFLLHFVKESKQDESGMPNNRFLAERTGGTYSTLKVQPAELEDSGVYFCASSQVHLFSYEQYFGPGTRLTVT.

The CDR3 bases are TGTGCCAGCACCACGACTACCCCCTACGAGCAGTACTTC. Translation gives CASTTTTPYEQYF. The rearrangement uses TRBV7-2 and TRBJ2-7; D is possibly TRBD2 (5 bases). The germline gives CDR1 SGHTA, CDR2 FQGNSA. V shed 7 bases and J shed 2 bases, with 12 bases lying between them. The CDR3 totals 13 residues.

The CDR3: CATSAGTEAFF. Here the CDR3 DNA reads TGTGCCACCAGTGCTGGAACCGAAGCTTTCTTT. This chain uses TRBV24-1 with TRBJ1-1; D gene unclear. Germline CDR1 reads KGHDR; CDR2 reads SFDVKD. The CDR3 length is 11 residues. V was clipped by 5 bases and J by 8 bases, with 8 bases between them.

The J gene is TRBJ1-2, the V gene TRBV7-2; no definite D call. The CDR3 has 14 residues. Looked up from germline, CDR1 is SGHTA and CDR2 is FQGNSA. The germline V and J ends were trimmed by 5 bases and 3 bases, with 13 bases remaining between them. DNA of the CDR3: TGTGCCAGCAGCGATAGCCAGGAAGACTATGGCTACACCTTC. Translation: CASSDSQEDYGYTF.

The CDR3 DNA reads TGTGCCAGCAGCTTAGTCTCCCTAGCAACAGATACGCAGTATTTT. Encoded protein: CASSLVSLATDTQYF. V is TRBV11-2 and J is TRBJ2-3; tentative D call: TRBD2 (5 bases). Germline values: CDR1 SGHAT, CDR2 FQNNGV. Trimming took 1 base from V and 3 from J, leaving 11 bases between them. The CDR3 runs 15 residues. Filled out from reference TRBV11-2 and TRBJ2-3, the complete variable domain reads EAGVAQSPRYKIIEKRQSVAFWCNPISGHATLYWYQQILGQGPKLLIQFQNNGVVDDSQLPKDRFSAERLKGVDSTLKIQPAKLEDSAVYLCASSLVSLATDTQYFGPGTRLTVL.

This chain uses TRBV6-2 or TRBV6-3 with TRBJ2-7; 12 bases match TRBD2. Trimming removed 2 bases from V and 4 bases from J; junction bases left unmatched: 0. Germline CDR1 is MNHEY and CDR2 is SVGEGT. The CDR3 contains 14 residues. For the CDR3, the DNA is TGTGCCAGCAGTTACCTAGCGGGGGGGTACGAGCAGTACTTC. Residues: CASSYLAGGYEQYF.

This clone was counted a single time. This chain links TRBV7-2 with TRBJ1-5; maybe TRBD1 (6 bases). The V gene's germline CDR1 is SGHTA and CDR2 FQGNSA. The CDR3 is 16 amino acids. V was clipped by 5 bases and J by 0 bases, with 14 bases between them. The CDR3 nucleotides are TGTGCCAGCAGCCCACAGGGCTGGTATAGCAATCAGCCCCAGCATTTT. This gives the protein CASSPQGWYSNQPQHF.

The chain uses TRBV6-5 and TRBJ1-2; TRBD1 agrees at 8 bases. The CDR3 loop spans 15 amino acids. V lost 4 bases and J lost 2; bases outside the gene matches: 6. The germline gives CDR1 MNHEY, CDR2 SVGAGI. CDR3 DNA: TGTGCCAGCAGTTCCGGGACAGGAGCAAACTATGGCTACACCTTC. Protein sequence: CASSSGTGANYGYTF.

This chain uses TRBV28 with TRBJ2-5; 10 bases agree with TRBD1. The CDR3 consists of 14 residues. The V gene end was trimmed by 6 bases and the J gene end by 2 bases; junction bases not matched to a gene: 3. Germline CDR1 MDHEN, CDR2 SYDVKM. DNA for the CDR3: TGTGCCAGCAGCGTGGACAGGGGGCAAGAGACCCAGTACTTC. Translated: CASSVDRGQETQYF. Complete variable domain (other parts from reference TRBV28 and TRBJ2-5): DVKVTQSSRYLVKRTGEKVFLECVQDMDHENMFWYRQDPGLGLRLIYFSYDVKMKEKGDIPEGYSVSREKKERFSLILESASTNQTSMYLCASSVDRGQETQYFGPGTRLLVL.

This clone appeared a few times. The V gene is TRBV15, the J gene TRBJ1-5; 8 bases line up with TRBD1. Germline loops: CDR1 LNHNV, CDR2 YYDKDF (reference sequence). This CDR3 is 13 amino acids long. V was pared by 8 bases and J by 3 bases, with 3 bases of the junction left unmatched. The CDR3 DNA reads as TGTGCCACCGGGACAGGATTCAATCAGCCCCAGCATTTT. Protein product: CATGTGFNQPQHF.

The CDR3 DNA follows: TGTGCCAGCAGCTTAGGTGGGGGCCTGGCCAACGTCCTGACTTTC. Translating gives CASSLGGGLANVLTF. J is TRBJ2-6 and V is TRBV11-2; TRBD1 might be the D (6 bases). The germline V and J ends were trimmed by 1 base and 6 bases, with 10 bases remaining between them. Germline V CDR1 and CDR2: SGHAT, FQNNGV. CDR3 length equals 15 residues.

The chain employs TRBV28 and TRBJ1-5; 9 bases line up with TRBD1. After removal of 6 bases from V and 0 bases from J, the junction contained 0 bases not matched to a gene. Germline V lookup: CDR1 MDHEN, CDR2 SYDVKM. This CDR3 has 14 amino acids. CDR3 DNA: TGTGCCAGCAGACAGGGGGCTAGCAATCAGCCCCAGCATTTT. Its protein is CASRQGASNQPQHF.

The count of this clone is one. The rearrangement uses TRBV5-1 and TRBJ1-5; 7 bases fit TRBD1. The germline gives CDR1 SGHRS, CDR2 YFSETQ. The CDR3 is 14 amino acids. V shed 3 bases and J 5 bases; nucleotides not matched to a gene: 5. The CDR3 coding sequence is TGCGCCAGCAGCTCTGGGACAGAAGATCAGCCCCAGCATTTT. Translation gives CASSSGTEDQPQHF.

This chain links TRBV18 with TRBJ2-7; 9 bases are a match to TRBD1. Germline CDR1 KGHSH, CDR2 LQKENI. CDR3 length equals 14 residues. The J segment lost 4 bases and the V segment lost 4 bases, leaving 5 bases of the junction unmatched. The CDR3 reads CASSRGTGTYEQYF. CDR3 DNA: TGTGCCAGCTCACGGGGGACAGGGACTTACGAGCAGTACTTC.

The rearrangement uses TRBV7-2 and TRBJ1-3; D uncertain. With 1 base removed from V and 0 bases from J, the gap between germline ends came to 7 bases. CDR1 and CDR2 (germline): SGHTA, FQGNSA. The CDR3 has 15 residues. The CDR3, as DNA: TGTGCCAGCAGCTTAGTCTCAGGCTCTGGAAACACCATATATTTT. Amino acid sequence: CASSLVSGSGNTIYF.

The chain carries TRBV6-1 and TRBJ2-7; no firm D call. V dropped 2 bases and J dropped 3 bases, with 14 bases sitting between them. Germline assignment: CDR1 MNHNS and CDR2 SASEGT. The CDR3 spans 15 residues. The CDR3 protein is CASSEPGPPNYEQYF. The CDR3 nucleotides read TGTGCCAGCAGTGAACCCGGGCCCCCCAACTACGAGCAGTACTTC.

The V call is TRBV6-6, the J call TRBJ2-5; perhaps TRBD1 as D (5 bases). CDR1 is MNHNY and CDR2 is SVGAGI in the germline V gene (reference sequence). The V end lost 4 bases, the J end lost 5 bases, and 14 bases lay between the germline ends. The CDR3 sequence is 14 residues long. CDR3: CASSLPRDGETQYF. The DNA for the CDR3 is TGTGCCAGCAGTTTGCCCAGGGATGGGGAGACCCAGTACTTC.

CDR3 sequence: CASSSRDRDYEQYF. In nucleotides, the CDR3 is TGTGCCAGCAGCTCCCGGGACAGGGACTACGAGCAGTACTTC. The chain carries TRBV11-3 and TRBJ2-7, with TRBD1 identical over 9 bases. Trimming cost V 4 bases and J 3 bases; bases outside gene matches: 4. The CDR3 totals 14 residues. The germline V gene has CDR1 SGHNT and CDR2 YENEEA. Drawing the rest from reference TRBV11-3 and TRBJ2-7, the complete variable domain is EAGVVQSPRYKIIEKKQPVAFWCNPISGHNTLYWYLQNLGQGPELLIRYENEEAVDDSQLPKDRFSAERLKGVDSTLKIQPAELGDSAVYLCASSSRDRDYEQYFGPGTRLTVT.

The chain is built from TRBV30 and TRBJ1-6, with D uncertain. The ends were cut back, 0 bases at V and 7 bases at J, with 10 bases in the middle. Germline V lookup: CDR1 GTSNPN, CDR2 SVGIG (reference sequence). The CDR3 is made up of 14 amino acids. CDR3 residues: CAWSVPGWNSPLHF. The CDR3, as DNA: TGTGCCTGGAGTGTACCGGGGTGGAATTCACCCCTCCACTTT.

The chain links TRBV29-1 to TRBJ2-5, with D uncertain. V lost 3 bases to trimming and J lost 5 bases, with 13 bases between them. Per the germline V gene, CDR1 is SQVTM and CDR2 is ANQGSEA. The CDR3 totals 13 residues. CDR3: CSVEGQAEETQYF. CDR3 coding DNA: TGCAGCGTTGAGGGCCAGGCGGAGGAGACCCAGTACTTC.

J is TRBJ2-2 and V is TRBV11-2, with D maybe TRBD2 (6 bases). CDR1 and CDR2 from the germline V gene are SGHAT and FQNNGV. The V end lost 10 bases, the J end lost 1 base, and 19 bases lay between the germline ends. This CDR3 has 16 residues. The CDR3 bases are TGTGCCACCTCACCCGCGGGCGGGGTGAACACCGGGGAGCTGTTTTTT. Translated: CATSPAGGVNTGELFF.

The CDR3 bases are TGTGCCAGCAGCCTCGGGACTAGGGGTGCAGATACGCAGTATTTT. Protein product: CASSLGTRGADTQYF. The chain combines TRBV7-2 with TRBJ2-3; 8 bases align to TRBD2. Germline trimming cut 5 bases from V and 4 bases from J; bases unmatched to any gene: 8. The germline gives CDR1 SGHTA, CDR2 FQGNSA. This CDR3 is 15 amino acids long.

This clone was recorded only once. In the same sample, other DNA sequences code for this CDR3. The V gene is TRBV15, the J gene TRBJ2-3; 8 bases align to TRBD2. With V trimmed by 2 bases and J by 4 bases, 5 bases remained unmatched. Germline V gene data show CDR1 as LNHNV and CDR2 as YYDKDF (reference sequence). The CDR3 runs to 15 residues. CDR3 protein: CATSRIRGGADTQYF. Written as DNA, the CDR3 is TGTGCCACCAGCAGAATACGGGGGGGGGCAGATACGCAGTATTTT.

The J gene is TRBJ1-1, the V gene TRBV12-3 or TRBV12-4; 12 bases line up with TRBD1. The ends lost 7 bases at V and 12 bases at J; junction bases unmatched: 6. This CDR3 has 12 amino acids. The CDR3 nucleotides read TGTGCCAGCACGGGACAGGGGGCTAGCTCTTTCTTT. It is translated as CASTGQGASSFF.

CDR3 sequence: CASSPTGETQYF. CDR3 DNA: TGCGCCAGCAGCCCCACGGGAGAGACCCAGTACTTC. This chain uses TRBV5-1 with TRBJ2-5; D unclear. Germline V lookup: CDR1 SGHRS, CDR2 YFSETQ. The ends were cut back, 4 bases at V and 4 bases at J, with 8 bases in the middle. The CDR3 length is 12 residues.

The V and J genes are TRBV4-1 and TRBJ1-5, with D maybe TRBD1 (5 bases). V was clipped by 1 base and J by 11 bases, with 27 bases between them. This CDR3 contains 18 residues. Germline-derived CDR1 and CDR2 are MGHRA and YSYEKL. CDR3 sequence: CASSQVIILGTETSAQHF. The CDR3 bases are TGCGCCAGCAGCCAAGTTATCATCCTCGGGACGGAAACCTCAGCCCAGCATTTT.

V usage is TRBV19 and J usage is TRBJ1-1; D is unclear. V was pared by 3 bases and J by 6 bases, with 14 bases between. The CDR3 contains 14 residues. Germline assignment: CDR1 LNHDA and CDR2 SQIVND (reference sequence). CDR3 nucleotides: TGTGCCAGTAGTATCCCGGCGAGCTCTGCTGAAGCTTTCTTT. Protein: CASSIPASSAEAFF.